This T cell receptor beta chain was sequenced during a study of cytomegalovirus exposure and HLA in healthy donors. Findings and limits, study-wide: The study flagged 150 to 200 TCR beta chains as cytomegalovirus-associated. One later analysis reportedly identified an Asian-associated ancestry cluster that showed fewer N-insertions than the roughly 700-donor mean. Earlier analysis yielded a pattern in which most TCR beta V segments were productive about 90% or about 30% of the time. DRB1 showed the most TCR associations and HLA-C the fewest in a later analysis, as rates varied by HLA locus.

V trimming: 2 bases; J trimming: 5 bases; junction bases outside the gene matches: 14. This CDR3 spans 17 amino acids. Germline CDR1 GTSNPN, CDR2 SVGIG (reference sequence). PCR amplification relied on 60 Vbeta primers (plus 13 Jbeta primers). Sequenced by immunoSEQ multiplex PCR; TCRdb stores in-frame clones only, minus some. Of 120,000 or so clones listed, around 75% are singletons. Details on this clone: Its matching antigen is unknown.

The sequencing sample was made of PBMCs. The chain links TRBV30 to TRBJ2-3; 9 bases are shared with TRBD2. The receptor was isolated from a woman aged 45-65 years in good health and CMV-seropositive. This CDR3 reads CAWSTPLAGGFGDTQYF. The CDR3 coding sequence is TGTGCCTGGAGTACCCCCCTTGCGGGGGGGTTTGGAGATACGCAGTATTTT.